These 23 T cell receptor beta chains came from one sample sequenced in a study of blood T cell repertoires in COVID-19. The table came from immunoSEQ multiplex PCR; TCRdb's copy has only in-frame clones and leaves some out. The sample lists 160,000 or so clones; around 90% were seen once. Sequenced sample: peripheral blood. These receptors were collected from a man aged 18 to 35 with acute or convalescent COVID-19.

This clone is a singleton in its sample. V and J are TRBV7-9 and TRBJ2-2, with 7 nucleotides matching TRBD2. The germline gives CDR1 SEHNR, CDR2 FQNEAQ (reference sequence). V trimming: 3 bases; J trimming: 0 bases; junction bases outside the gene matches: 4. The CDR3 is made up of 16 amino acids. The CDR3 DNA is TGTGCCAGCAGCTTCGCTAGCGGCTCGAACACCGGGGAGCTGTTTTTT. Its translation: CASSFASGSNTGELFF.

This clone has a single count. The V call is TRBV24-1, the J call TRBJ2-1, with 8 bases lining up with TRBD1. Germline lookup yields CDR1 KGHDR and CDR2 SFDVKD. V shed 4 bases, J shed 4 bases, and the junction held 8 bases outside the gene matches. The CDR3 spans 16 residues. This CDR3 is CATSDDDRGAYNEQFF. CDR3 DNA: TGTGCCACCAGTGACGACGACAGGGGAGCGTACAATGAGCAGTTCTTC.

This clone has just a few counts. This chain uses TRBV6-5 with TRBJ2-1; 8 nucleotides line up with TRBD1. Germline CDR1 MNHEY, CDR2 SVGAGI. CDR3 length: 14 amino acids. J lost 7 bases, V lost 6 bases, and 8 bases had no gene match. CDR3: CASSFRTGTNEQFF. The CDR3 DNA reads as TGTGCCAGCAGCTTCCGGACAGGGACGAATGAGCAGTTCTTC.

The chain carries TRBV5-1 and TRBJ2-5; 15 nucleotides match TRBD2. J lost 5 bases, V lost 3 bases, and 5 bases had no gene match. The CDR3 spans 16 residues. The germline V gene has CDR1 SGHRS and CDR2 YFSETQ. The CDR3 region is CASSSTGLAGGETQYF. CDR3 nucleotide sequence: TGCGCCAGCAGCTCTACCGGACTAGCGGGGGGGGAGACCCAGTACTTC.

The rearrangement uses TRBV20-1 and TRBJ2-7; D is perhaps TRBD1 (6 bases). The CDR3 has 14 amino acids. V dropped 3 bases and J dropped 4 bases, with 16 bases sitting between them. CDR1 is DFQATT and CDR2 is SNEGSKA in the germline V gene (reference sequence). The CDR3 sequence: CSASLTGLVYEQYF. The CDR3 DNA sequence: TGCAGTGCTAGTCTCACAGGGCTCGTATACGAGCAGTACTTC.

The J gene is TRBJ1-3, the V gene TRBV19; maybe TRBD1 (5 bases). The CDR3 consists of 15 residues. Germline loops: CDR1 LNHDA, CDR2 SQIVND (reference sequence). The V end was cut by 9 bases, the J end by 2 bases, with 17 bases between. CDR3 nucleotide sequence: TGTGCCAGCCAACAGATGGGGGGACCTGGAAACACCATATATTTT. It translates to CASQQMGGPGNTIYF.

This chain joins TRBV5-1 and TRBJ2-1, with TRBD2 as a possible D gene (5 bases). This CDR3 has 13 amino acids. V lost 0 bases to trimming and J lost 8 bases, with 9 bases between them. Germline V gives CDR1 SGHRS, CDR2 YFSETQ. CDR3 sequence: CASSLVLVDEQFF. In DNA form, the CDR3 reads TGCGCCAGCAGCTTGGTACTAGTCGATGAGCAGTTCTTC.

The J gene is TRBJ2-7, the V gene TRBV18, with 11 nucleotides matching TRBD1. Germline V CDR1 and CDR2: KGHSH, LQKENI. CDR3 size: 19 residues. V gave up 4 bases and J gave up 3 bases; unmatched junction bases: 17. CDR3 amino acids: CASSLRGGQGAFGYYEQYF. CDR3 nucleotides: TGTGCCAGCTCACTCAGGGGAGGACAGGGGGCTTTTGGGTACTACGAGCAGTACTTC.

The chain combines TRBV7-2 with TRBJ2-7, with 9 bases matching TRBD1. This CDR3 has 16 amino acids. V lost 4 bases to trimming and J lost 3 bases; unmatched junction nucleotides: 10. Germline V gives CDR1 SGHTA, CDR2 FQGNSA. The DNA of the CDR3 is TGTGCCAGCAGCTACCTAGGCCCGGGACAGGGCTACGAGCAGTACTTC. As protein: CASSYLGPGQGYEQYF. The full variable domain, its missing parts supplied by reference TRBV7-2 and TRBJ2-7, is GAGVSQSPSNKVTEKGKDVELRCDPISGHTALYWYRQSLGQGLEFLIYFQGNSAPDKSGLPSDRFSAERTGGSVSTLTIQRTQQEDSAVYLCASSYLGPGQGYEQYFGPGTRLTVT.

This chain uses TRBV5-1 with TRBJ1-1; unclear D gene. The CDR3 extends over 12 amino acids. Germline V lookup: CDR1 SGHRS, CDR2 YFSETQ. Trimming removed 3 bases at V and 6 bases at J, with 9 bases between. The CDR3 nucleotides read TGCGCCAGCAGCTCCGGAGGGCCTGAAGCTTTCTTT. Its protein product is CASSSGGPEAFF.

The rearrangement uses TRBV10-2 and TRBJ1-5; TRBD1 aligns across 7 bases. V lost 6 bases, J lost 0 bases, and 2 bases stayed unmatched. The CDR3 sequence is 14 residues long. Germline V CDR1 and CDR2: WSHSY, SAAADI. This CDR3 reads CASSAGGSNQPQHF. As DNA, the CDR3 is TGCGCCAGCAGCGCAGGGGGTAGCAATCAGCCCCAGCATTTT.

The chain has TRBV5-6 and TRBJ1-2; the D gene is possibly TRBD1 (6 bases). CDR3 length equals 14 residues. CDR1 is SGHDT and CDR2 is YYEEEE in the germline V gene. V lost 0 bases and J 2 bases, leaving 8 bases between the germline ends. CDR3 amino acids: CASSLGQGNYGYTF. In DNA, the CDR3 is TGTGCCAGCAGCTTGGGGCAGGGGAACTATGGCTACACCTTC.

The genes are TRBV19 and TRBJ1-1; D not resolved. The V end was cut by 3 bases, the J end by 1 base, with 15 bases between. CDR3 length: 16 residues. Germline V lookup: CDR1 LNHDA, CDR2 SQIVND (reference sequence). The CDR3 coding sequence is TGTGCCAGTAGTATCCATTCGGGGTCGTGGAACACTGAAGCTTTCTTT. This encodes CASSIHSGSWNTEAFF.

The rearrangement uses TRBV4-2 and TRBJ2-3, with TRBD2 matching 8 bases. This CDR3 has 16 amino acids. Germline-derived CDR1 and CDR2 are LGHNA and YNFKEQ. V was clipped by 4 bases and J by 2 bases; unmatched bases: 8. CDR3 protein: CASSRGLATPTDTQYF. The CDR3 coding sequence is TGTGCCAGCAGCCGCGGACTAGCCACCCCCACAGATACGCAGTATTTT.

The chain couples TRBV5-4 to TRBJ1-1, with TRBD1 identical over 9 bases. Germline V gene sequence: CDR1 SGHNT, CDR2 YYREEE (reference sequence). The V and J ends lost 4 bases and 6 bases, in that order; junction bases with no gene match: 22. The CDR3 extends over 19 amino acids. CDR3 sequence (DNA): TGTGCCAGCAGCCCTTCCCCCTGGGGGGGACAGGGCTTTTCCGCTGAAGCTTTCTTT. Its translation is CASSPSPWGGQGFSAEAFF.

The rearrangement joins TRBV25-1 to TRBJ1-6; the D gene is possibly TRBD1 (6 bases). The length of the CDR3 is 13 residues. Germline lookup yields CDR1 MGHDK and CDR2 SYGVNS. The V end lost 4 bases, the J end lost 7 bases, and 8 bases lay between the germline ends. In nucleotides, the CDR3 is TGTGCCAGCAGTGTTGGGGGCAATTCACCCCTCCACTTT. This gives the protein CASSVGGNSPLHF.

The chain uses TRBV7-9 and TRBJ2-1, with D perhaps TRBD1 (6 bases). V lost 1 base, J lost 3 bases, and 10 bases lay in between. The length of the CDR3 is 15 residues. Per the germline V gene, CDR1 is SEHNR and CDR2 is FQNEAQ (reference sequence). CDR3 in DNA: TGTGCCAGCAGCTTAGTCGGGGACATCTACAATGAGCAGTTCTTC. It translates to CASSLVGDIYNEQFF.

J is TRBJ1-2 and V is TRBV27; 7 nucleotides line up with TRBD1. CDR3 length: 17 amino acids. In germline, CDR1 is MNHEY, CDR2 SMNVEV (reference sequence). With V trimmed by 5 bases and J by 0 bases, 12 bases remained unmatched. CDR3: CASSRQPGTAANYGYTF. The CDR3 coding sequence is TGTGCCAGCAGTCGACAGCCCGGGACAGCTGCTAACTATGGCTACACCTTC.

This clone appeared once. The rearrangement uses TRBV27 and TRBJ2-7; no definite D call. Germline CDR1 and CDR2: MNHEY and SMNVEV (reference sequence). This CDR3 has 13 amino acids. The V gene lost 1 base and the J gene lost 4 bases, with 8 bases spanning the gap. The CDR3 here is CASSLWQDYEQYF. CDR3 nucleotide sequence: TGTGCCAGCAGTTTATGGCAGGATTACGAGCAGTACTTC.

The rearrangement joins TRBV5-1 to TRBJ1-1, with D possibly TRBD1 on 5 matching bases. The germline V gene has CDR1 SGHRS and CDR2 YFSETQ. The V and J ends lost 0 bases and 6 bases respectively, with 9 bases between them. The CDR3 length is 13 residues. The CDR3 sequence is CASSLGGVSEAFF. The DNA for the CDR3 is TGCGCCAGCAGCTTGGGGGGCGTATCTGAAGCTTTCTTT.

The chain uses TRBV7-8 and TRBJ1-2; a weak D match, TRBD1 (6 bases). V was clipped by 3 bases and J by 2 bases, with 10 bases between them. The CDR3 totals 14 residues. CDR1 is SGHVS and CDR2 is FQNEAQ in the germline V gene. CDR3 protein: CASSLGGLNYGYTF. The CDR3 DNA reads TGTGCCAGCAGCTTGGGGGGGCTCAACTATGGCTACACCTTC.

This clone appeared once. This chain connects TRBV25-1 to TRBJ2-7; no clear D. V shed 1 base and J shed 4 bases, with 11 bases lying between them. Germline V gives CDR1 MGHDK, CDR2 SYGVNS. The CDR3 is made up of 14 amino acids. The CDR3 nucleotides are TGTGCCAGCAGTGAATTACCGGAGAAATACGAGCAGTACTTC. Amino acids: CASSELPEKYEQYF.

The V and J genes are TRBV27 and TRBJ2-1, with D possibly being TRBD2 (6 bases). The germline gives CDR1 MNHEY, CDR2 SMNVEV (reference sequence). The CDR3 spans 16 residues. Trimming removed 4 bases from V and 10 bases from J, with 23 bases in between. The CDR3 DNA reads TGTGCCAGCAGTTCCCCGGGCGGGACCTCCTTACGAGAGCAGTTCTTC. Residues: CASSSPGGTSLREQFF.